The 22 T cell receptor beta chains below were found in one sample sequenced in a study of blood T cell repertoires in COVID-19. Method: immunoSEQ multiplex PCR; TCRdb's copy keeps in-frame clones and lacks some. The repertoire holds some 220,000 clones, with around 80% as singletons. The specimen was peripheral blood. The receptors were gathered from a human donor in a cohort sampled during active COVID-19.

This chain links TRBV5-1 with TRBJ1-2; the match to TRBD1 covers 7 bases. In germline, CDR1 is SGHRS, CDR2 YFSETQ. The CDR3 extends over 15 amino acids. J was trimmed by 2 bases and V by 1 base; bases with no gene match: 5. The CDR3 DNA follows: TGCGCCAGCAGCTTGCAGGGGGTGTCCAACTATGGCTACACCTTC. Amino acid sequence: CASSLQGVSNYGYTF.

The CDR3 here is CASSLQGGETQYF. The CDR3 nucleotides are TGCGCCAGCAGCTTACAGGGAGGGGAGACCCAGTACTTC. This chain uses TRBV5-1 with TRBJ2-5; TRBD2 is a possible D gene (7 bases). Germline lookup yields CDR1 SGHRS and CDR2 YFSETQ. Trimming left V 2 bases short and J 5 bases short, with 10 bases between. The CDR3 extends over 13 amino acids.

The chain couples TRBV29-1 to TRBJ1-2, with D tentatively TRBD1 (6 bases). Germline CDR1 is SQVTM and CDR2 is ANQGSEA. V gave up 6 bases and J gave up 0 bases, with 20 bases separating them. The CDR3 has 16 residues. The CDR3 sequence is CSVQPGHEWTNYGYTF. Written as DNA, the CDR3 is TGCAGCGTCCAACCGGGACACGAATGGACTAACTATGGCTACACCTTC. The full variable domain, rest sourced from reference TRBV29-1 and TRBJ1-2, is SAVISQKPSRDICQRGTSLTIQCQVDSQVTMMFWYRQQPGQSLTLIATANQGSEATYESGFVIDKFPISRPNLTFSTLTVSNMSPEDSSIYLCSVQPGHEWTNYGYTFGSGTRLTVV.

V usage is TRBV4-2 and J usage is TRBJ2-3, with TRBD2 identical over 12 bases. V was pared by 4 bases and J by 3 bases, with 14 bases of the junction left unmatched. The germline gives CDR1 LGHNA, CDR2 YNFKEQ. The CDR3 runs to 19 residues. CDR3 DNA: TGTGCCAGCAGCCTAAGTCCTAGCGGGAGGGCCTCGATAACAGATACGCAGTATTTT. The encoded protein is CASSLSPSGRASITDTQYF.

The V call is TRBV4-2, the J call TRBJ2-2; TRBD1 is a possible D gene (5 bases). The CDR3 has 17 amino acids. Trimming left V 1 base short and J 4 bases short, with 16 bases between. From germline, CDR1 is LGHNA and CDR2 YNFKEQ. The CDR3 DNA follows: TGTGCCAGCAGCCAAGGGGGTAGTATGCAGGGCACCGGGGAGCTGTTTTTT. This codes for CASSQGGSMQGTGELFF.

The chain couples TRBV24-1 to TRBJ2-7; D possibly corresponds to TRBD1 (6 bases). The V gene's germline CDR1 is KGHDR and CDR2 SFDVKD. CDR3 length: 17 amino acids. Trimming removed 4 bases from V and 0 bases from J, with 18 bases in between. As DNA, the CDR3 is TGTGCCACCAGTGAGTCGGGACAAAGTCGGAGCTCCTACGAGCAGTACTTC. Translation gives CATSESGQSRSSYEQYF.

This clone was seen a few times. The J gene is TRBJ2-3, the V gene TRBV19; no firm D call. The germline V and J ends were trimmed by 8 bases and 2 bases, with 11 bases remaining between them. The germline V gene encodes CDR1 LNHDA and CDR2 SQIVND (reference sequence). The CDR3 covers 13 residues. CDR3 coding DNA: TGTGCCAGTTACGACTTCTCCACAGATACGCAGTATTTT. It specifies CASYDFSTDTQYF.

This clone was seen only a few times. V is TRBV6-5 and J is TRBJ2-2; a weak D match, TRBD2 (5 bases). Trimming removed 0 bases at V and 3 bases at J, with 8 bases between. The CDR3 length is 15 residues. Germline CDR1 and CDR2: MNHEY and SVGAGI. This CDR3 reads CASSYSRVYTGELFF. The DNA for the CDR3 is TGTGCCAGCAGTTACTCGAGGGTGTACACCGGGGAGCTGTTTTTT.

A few counts support this clone. V gene TRBV4-3 combines with J gene TRBJ1-4, with a weak D call TRBD1 (5 bases). CDR3 length: 14 residues. Per the germline V gene, CDR1 is LGHNA and CDR2 is YSLEER. Trimming shortened V by 3 bases and J by 11 bases, and 16 bases separated the two germline ends. Here the CDR3 reads CASSQATTGEKLFF. CDR3 nucleotide sequence: TGCGCCAGCAGCCAGGCCACGACGGGGGAGAAACTGTTTTTT.

The rearrangement uses TRBV5-1 and TRBJ1-2; 7 bases fit TRBD1. The germline V gene encodes CDR1 SGHRS and CDR2 YFSETQ. The CDR3 has 15 residues. Trimming cost V 0 bases and J 6 bases; bases outside gene matches: 8. CDR3 residues: CASSLATGAPDGYTF. CDR3 bases: TGCGCCAGCAGCTTGGCCACAGGGGCCCCCGATGGCTACACCTTC.

The rearrangement joins TRBV30 to TRBJ2-3, with 13 positions matching TRBD2. The CDR3 covers 15 residues. The germline V gene has CDR1 GTSNPN and CDR2 SVGIG (reference sequence). The V gene end was trimmed by 3 bases and the J gene end by 4 bases; junction bases not matched to a gene: 4. The CDR3 reads CAWRTLAGGSDTQYF. In DNA form, the CDR3 reads TGTGCCTGGAGAACACTAGCGGGGGGGTCAGATACGCAGTATTTT.

The V call is TRBV28, the J call TRBJ2-7; 7 nucleotides match TRBD1. The CDR3 consists of 15 residues. V trimming: 6 bases; J trimming: 5 bases; junction bases outside the gene matches: 13. Germline V CDR1 and CDR2: MDHEN, SYDVKM. As DNA, the CDR3 is TGTGCCAGCAGCCCCGGGGCAGGGGGTGCCCACGAGCAGTACTTC. Its translation is CASSPGAGGAHEQYF.

The J gene is TRBJ1-1, the V gene TRBV5-1, with D tentatively TRBD1 (5 bases). V lost 5 bases, J lost 1 base, and 9 bases lay in between. CDR1 SGHRS and CDR2 YFSETQ come from the germline V gene. The CDR3 contains 13 residues. The CDR3 sequence: CASREGANTEAFF. The CDR3 nucleotides read TGCGCCAGCAGGGAAGGGGCGAACACTGAAGCTTTCTTT.

The chain uses TRBV11-3 and TRBJ2-7; TRBD1 is a possible D gene (7 bases). The V gene's germline CDR1 is SGHNT and CDR2 YENEEA. The V end was cut by 5 bases, the J end by 6 bases, with 20 bases between. The CDR3 loop spans 15 amino acids. In nucleotides, the CDR3 is TGTGCCAGCAGCCCCCGGGTGGCAGGGGGGAGCGAGCAGTACTTC. This translates into CASSPRVAGGSEQYF.

The chain is built from TRBV9 and TRBJ1-4, with a tentative D call TRBD1 (5 bases). The ends were cut back, 4 bases at V and 5 bases at J, with 18 bases in the middle. Germline V CDR1 and CDR2: SGDLS, YYNGEE. The CDR3 totals 16 residues. The DNA of the CDR3 is TGTGCCAGCAGCTACTCCAGTCGGGCAGGGAATGAAAAACTGTTTTTT. It codes for CASSYSSRAGNEKLFF.

The CDR3 DNA reads as TGTGCCAGCAGCTACTCTGGACAGGATTCCTACGAGCAGTACTTC. It is translated as CASSYSGQDSYEQYF. This chain links TRBV9 with TRBJ2-7, with 7 positions matching TRBD1. The CDR3 covers 15 residues. Trimming at V came to 4 bases and at J to 1 base, leaving 8 bases not matched to a gene. CDR1 and CDR2 from the germline V gene are SGDLS and YYNGEE.

This clone came up a few times. J is TRBJ1-2 and V is TRBV28, with TRBD1 as a possible D gene (5 bases). Looked up from germline, CDR1 is MDHEN and CDR2 is SYDVKM. Trimming took 3 bases from V and 3 from J, leaving 11 bases between them. The CDR3 consists of 14 residues. The CDR3 spells CASSFREYYYGYTF. In nucleotides, the CDR3 is TGTGCCAGCAGTTTCAGGGAATACTACTATGGCTACACCTTC.

This clone was seen a few times. V gene TRBV19 combines with J gene TRBJ1-2; D may be TRBD1 (6 bases). Germline CDR1 and CDR2: LNHDA and SQIVND (reference sequence). V gave up 1 base and J gave up 6 bases, with 9 bases separating them. CDR3 length: 13 residues. The CDR3 DNA reads as TGTGCCAGTAGTATAGGAGGGGGTGATGGCTACACCTTC. Its protein product is CASSIGGGDGYTF.

The chain couples TRBV28 to TRBJ2-2; D ambiguous. Deletions cut 5 bases from V and 3 bases from J, with 10 bases between. This CDR3 spans 14 amino acids. Germline V gene data show CDR1 as MDHEN and CDR2 as SYDVKM. This CDR3 is CASSGIFDTGELFF. As DNA, the CDR3 is TGTGCCAGCAGTGGCATTTTTGACACCGGGGAGCTGTTTTTT.

The chain combines TRBV9 with TRBJ2-1, with D possibly being TRBD2 (5 bases). V dropped 0 bases and J dropped 6 bases, with 22 bases sitting between them. Germline CDR1 SGDLS, CDR2 YYNGEE. The CDR3 has 18 residues. CDR3: CASSVERVVGYGLNEQFF. In DNA form, the CDR3 reads TGTGCCAGCAGCGTAGAGAGGGTGGTTGGTTATGGGCTCAATGAGCAGTTCTTC.

J is TRBJ2-2 and V is TRBV2; D possibly corresponds to TRBD1 (5 bases). Germline values: CDR1 SNHLY, CDR2 FYNNEI. V shed 7 bases and J shed 7 bases, with 13 bases lying between them. The CDR3 sequence is 13 residues long. The CDR3 sequence is CASTWSGHGELFF. The CDR3 DNA reads as TGTGCCAGCACCTGGAGTGGACACGGGGAGCTGTTTTTT. Looking up the rest from reference TRBV2 and TRBJ2-2 gives the full variable domain: EPEVTQTPSHQVTQMGQEVILRCVPISNHLYFYWYRQILGQKVEFLVSFYNNEISEKSEIFDDQFSVERPDGSNFTLKIRSTKLEDSAMYFCASTWSGHGELFFGEGSRLTVL.

This clone was seen a handful of times. The chain joins TRBV2 to TRBJ2-5; D unresolved. CDR3 length: 15 residues. Germline CDR1 SNHLY, CDR2 FYNNEI. V gave up 6 bases and J gave up 4 bases, with 18 bases separating them. CDR3 DNA sequence: TGTGCCAGCAGATCCCCCGGCGGCGGAGCAGAGACCCAGTACTTC. It codes for CASRSPGGGAETQYF.